This T cell receptor beta chain was recovered during a study of CD4 and CD8 cells across lung adenocarcinoma regions. The patients had localized lung adenocarcinoma, a non-small cell subtype. The germline gives CDR1 SGDLS, CDR2 YYNGEE. The CDR3 contains 15 residues. TCRdb ran MiXCR on the PCR reads and lists one entry per CDR3 protein. The sample comprises approximately 14,000 distinct CDR3 sequences, around 45% of which are singletons, and roughly 17% rests with the top ten. V and J are TRBV9 and TRBJ2-1; TRBD2 matches 15 bases. TRBJ2-7 matches the DNA end more closely, so the J call is doubtful. Source material: CD4+ T cells from the center of a lung tumor. The TCR was taken from a male donor with lung adenocarcinoma. The CD4 and CD8 labels of this study may be unreliable. CDR3 nucleotides: TGTGCCAGCAGCACCGGACTAGCGGGAGGGCGTGAGCAGTACTTC. This sequence encodes CASSTGLAGGREQYF.